This T cell receptor (beta chain) was documented in a study of cytomegalovirus exposure and HLA in healthy donors. Looking at the study overall: Later, an analysis reported that the 110 or so validation repertoires had used the same platform as the approximately 600 first-cohort repertoires. Findings of the study overall: The classifier, whose performance was assessed in both the original and validation cohorts, reportedly diagnosed cytomegalovirus status with high specificity and sensitivity. Investigators reported 164 TCR beta chains as tied to cytomegalovirus.

To note about this clone: What it binds is unknown.

TCRdb's table, derived via immunoSEQ multiplex PCR, lists solely in-frame clones and lacks some. The table includes about 360,000 clones, 70% to 90% detected once. From germline, CDR1 is SGHVS and CDR2 FQNEAQ. The CDR3 extends over 15 amino acids. The V segment lost 2 bases and the J segment 0 bases; nucleotides outside the gene matches: 3. This rearrangement joins TRBV7-8 to TRBJ1-1, with 7 bases aligning to TRBD1. The TCR originated in a woman younger than 30 in good health and CMV-seronegative. What was sequenced was PBMCs. Here the CDR3 reads CASSLKGQVNTEAFF. The CDR3 DNA is TGTGCCAGCAGCTTAAAAGGACAGGTGAACACTGAAGCTTTCTTT.